This T cell receptor beta chain was sequenced during a study of cytomegalovirus exposure and HLA in healthy donors. The CDR3 is 15 residues long. V lost 5 bases and J 4 bases, leaving 16 bases between the germline ends. CDR1 and CDR2 (germline): SGHNT, YENEEA. The PCR made use of 60 Vbeta and 13 Jbeta primers. Data came from immunoSEQ multiplex PCR; TCRdb stores just in-frame clones and leaves some out. The sample yields about 130,000 clones, 80% to 85% seen once. Points on this clone: What it binds is not known.

Study-level findings and limits: Presence/absence comparisons presumed near-even sequencing depth among donors. On later analysis, the bulk of CMV-associated TCR beta chains appeared to be HLA-restricted. Cytomegalovirus association was listed for around 180 TCR beta chains.

The origin of this receptor is a man between 18 and 29 years old in good health and CMV-seronegative. Material for sequencing was PBMCs. V gene TRBV11-3 combines with J gene TRBJ2-3; D not certain. CDR3 sequence reads: CASSPSSSRADTQYF. Written as DNA, the CDR3 is TGTGCCAGCAGCCCGTCGAGCTCTCGGGCAGATACGCAGTATTTT.